This T cell receptor (beta chain) was recorded in a study of identical twins. Study outcomes and limitations: The presence of invariant MAIT and iNKT cells could partly confound analyses of zero-insertion sequences. Models predicted less out-of-frame TCR alpha sharing in monozygotic twins than was found. Out-of-frame beta chain sequences displayed weaker excess sharing between twins.

Germline V gives CDR1 DFQATT, CDR2 SNEGSKA (reference sequence). There are 13 residues in the CDR3. With 3 bases removed from V and 4 bases from J, the gap between germline ends came to 13 bases. For this clonotype: Antigen unknown.

Every one of the donors was a healthy Caucasian. TCRdb independently ran MiXCR on the 5' RACE reads; one entry per CDR3 protein. The profile shows approximately 240,000 distinct CDR3 sequences, over 12% of them singletons. The receptor was isolated from a woman younger than 30 in good health. V usage is TRBV20-1 and J usage is TRBJ2-7; the D is unclear. The sequencing sample was made of memory (CD45RO+) T cells sorted from blood. CDR3 sequence: CSASGPGGYEQYF. CDR3 coding DNA: TGCAGTGCTAGCGGTCCGGGTGGATACGAGCAGTACTTC.